The present TCR beta chain was sequenced within a study of blood T cell repertoires in COVID-19. Background on the study: The samples span acute and convalescent COVID-19 from the United States, Italy and Spain. From T cells, B-cell-depleted T cells, or PBMCs came the material, which was cDNA or gDNA.

The trim removed 4 bases at V and 0 bases at J, leaving 10 bases unmatched. The germline gives CDR1 SGDLS, CDR2 YYNGEE. This CDR3 spans 18 amino acids. Across about 22 US areas, participants ranged in age from about 18 to 100 years. Source study methods: Cell counts per sample came from amplifying reference gene primers. Only in-frame clones appear in the TCRdb table, and some are missing; sequencing was by immunoSEQ multiplex PCR. Clone size and V and J calls were adopted from that table, with D and trimming inferred from the DNA. In the table there are around 500,000 clones, about 85% of which are singletons.

The origin of this receptor is a woman aged 55-75 years who had recovered from COVID-19. The chain joins TRBV9 to TRBJ2-6; TRBD1 aligns across 7 bases. Sequencing used PBMCs or T cells enriched from blood (not recorded which). The CDR3 loop is CASSTTGTASSGANVLTF. Here the CDR3 DNA reads TGTGCCAGCAGCACTACCGGGACAGCGAGCTCTGGGGCCAACGTCCTGACTTTC.